These 19 T cell receptor beta chains share one sample of origin, sequenced in a study of CD8+CD57+ T cells in acquired aplastic anemia. The TCR beta profiling, which covered VDJ combination and CDR3 sequence, was carried out using genomic DNA as the template. TCRdb itself ran the reads through MiXCR, one entry per CDR3 protein. This table holds about 110,000 distinct CDR3 sequences, 50% to 65% found once. Sequences were obtained from sorted CD4+, CD8+, or CD8+CD57+ T cells (not recorded which) from PBMCs. These receptors came from a human donor in good health, serving as a control.

This clonotype was counted at least ten times. The rearrangement joins TRBV12-3 or TRBV12-4 to TRBJ1-1; TRBD1 aligns across 9 bases. V gave up 6 bases and J gave up 3 bases; unmatched junction bases: 8. The length of the CDR3 is 15 residues. This CDR3 reads CASSLQTGGYTEAFF. CDR3 coding DNA: TGTGCCAGCAGCTTACAGACAGGGGGTTACACTGAAGCTTTCTTT.

This clonotype came up many times. The rearrangement links TRBV7-3 to TRBJ2-7; no firm D call. V lost 0 bases and J lost 8, with 11 bases in between. This CDR3 is built from 13 residues. Germline V gene lookup returns CDR1 SGHTA and CDR2 FQGTGA. CDR3 nucleotides: TGTGCCAGCAGCTTAACGTTTAACTCGAAGCAGTACTTC. Translated, it gives CASSLTFNSKQYF.

The V gene is TRBV13, the J gene TRBJ2-1; 7 nucleotides agree with TRBD2. CDR1 is PRHDT, CDR2 FYEKMQ, per germline (reference sequence). The length of the CDR3 is 15 residues. V shed 5 bases, J shed 4 bases, and the junction held 8 bases outside the gene matches. The CDR3 reads CASSQSGTAYNEQFF. For the CDR3, the DNA is TGTGCCAGCAGCCAAAGCGGGACGGCGTACAATGAGCAGTTCTTC.

The gene calls are TRBV20-1 and TRBJ1-3, with TRBD1 identical over 7 bases. Germline V CDR1 and CDR2: DFQATT, SNEGSKA (reference sequence). V shed 2 bases and J 8 bases; nucleotides not matched to a gene: 6. The CDR3 totals 13 residues. CDR3 DNA sequence: TGCAGTGCTAGAAGGCAGGGGGAGGACACCATATATTTT. Residues: CSARRQGEDTIYF.

The chain recombines TRBV10-2 with TRBJ1-2; 8 positions agree with TRBD1. The germline gives CDR1 WSHSY, CDR2 SAAADI. This CDR3 has 12 residues. Trimming removed 6 bases from V and 7 bases from J; junction bases left unmatched: 4. The CDR3 nucleotides are TGCGCCAGCAGAGAGGACAGGGCTGGCTACACCTTC. The encoded protein is CASREDRAGYTF.

The V and J genes are TRBV19 and TRBJ2-5, with TRBD1 identical over 11 bases. The length of the CDR3 is 14 residues. Germline CDR1 reads LNHDA; CDR2 reads SQIVND (reference sequence). Trimming removed 5 bases from V and 4 bases from J; junction bases left unmatched: 3. CDR3 DNA: TGTGCCAGTAGTCCCGGACAGGGGGCAGAGACCCAGTACTTC. Its translation is CASSPGQGAETQYF.

The chain carries TRBV20-1 and TRBJ1-6; TRBD1 aligns across 7 bases. J was trimmed by 6 bases and V by 3 bases; bases with no gene match: 8. There are 15 residues in the CDR3. Germline V gene lookup returns CDR1 DFQATT and CDR2 SNEGSKA (reference sequence). The CDR3 DNA reads as TGCAGTGCTAGCCTTACAGGGGAGGGTAATTCACCCCTCCACTTT. Translating gives CSASLTGEGNSPLHF.

Concerning this clonotype: Just one base apart from a much larger clone, this may be a read error. The genes are TRBV3-1 and TRBJ1-5; 8 bases are shared with TRBD1. Trimming cost V 8 bases and J 0 bases; bases outside gene matches: 9. This CDR3 region has 16 residues. The germline V gene encodes CDR1 LGHDT and CDR2 YNNKEL (reference sequence). This CDR3 reads CASGEGQANSNQPQHF. CDR3 DNA sequence: TGTGCCAGCGGCGAGGGACAGGCGAATAGCAATCAGCCCCAGCATTTT.

This chain connects TRBV7-8 to TRBJ1-6, with D tentatively TRBD1 (5 bases). V lost 1 base, J lost 6 bases, and 7 bases lay in between. CDR3 length equals 14 residues. Germline V gene data show CDR1 as SGHVS and CDR2 as FQNEAQ. CDR3 in DNA: TGTGCCAGCAGCTTAGTTCAGGGTAATTCACCCCTCCACTTT. Protein sequence: CASSLVQGNSPLHF. Full variable domain (missing parts from reference TRBV7-8 and TRBJ1-6): GAGVSQSPRYKVAKRGQDVALRCDPISGHVSLFWYQQALGQGPEFLTYFQNEAQLDKSGLPSDRFFAERPEGSVSTLKIQRTQQEDSAVYLCASSLVQGNSPLHFGNGTRLTVT.

This clonotype was seen a few times. This sequence may be a read error, since a much larger clone differs from it by one base. The chain recombines TRBV5-1 with TRBJ1-2; TRBD1 agrees at 7 bases. The germline CDR1 and CDR2 sequences are SGHRS and YFSETQ. The CDR3 is 15 residues long. V lost 4 bases to trimming and J lost 1 base; unmatched junction nucleotides: 7. CDR3 nucleotides: TGCGCCAGCAGCCCCGAGACAGGGAATAACTATGGCTACACCTTC. Its protein is CASSPETGNNYGYTF. Based on the CDR3 plus reference TRBV5-1 and TRBJ1-2, the full variable domain is KAGVTQTPRYLIKTRGQQVTLSCSPISGHRSVSWYQQTPGQGLQFLFEYFSETQRNKGNFPGRFSGRQFSNSRSEMNVSTLELGDSALYLCASSPETGNNYGYTFGSGTRLTVV.

This clonotype was seen ten or more times. The rearrangement uses TRBV5-4 and TRBJ2-1, with no clear D. Deletions cut 5 bases from V and 5 bases from J, with 11 bases between. The CDR3 runs to 13 residues. Germline CDR1 and CDR2: SGHNT and YYREEE (reference sequence). The chain's CDR3 is CASSPGGDNEQFF. Here the CDR3 DNA reads TGTGCCAGCAGTCCCGGTGGAGACAATGAGCAGTTCTTC.

The V call is TRBV19, the J call TRBJ2-1; TRBD2 aligns across 7 bases. CDR3 length: 11 residues. CDR1 is LNHDA and CDR2 is SQIVND in the germline V gene (reference sequence). Unmatched junction bases numbered 3, after V lost 4 bases and J lost 12 bases. DNA for the CDR3: TGTGCCAGTAGTACCGGACTAGGGCAGTTCTTC. Translated, it gives CASSTGLGQFF.

This clonotype has only one observation. A single base separates this from a much larger clone, so it may be a read error. J is TRBJ1-1 and V is TRBV5-5, with D perhaps TRBD1 (6 bases). This CDR3 contains 13 residues. V gave up 6 bases and J gave up 3 bases, with 12 bases separating them. From germline, CDR1 is SGHKS and CDR2 YYEKEE (reference sequence). CDR3 sequence reads: CASNPGTHTEAFF. The CDR3 DNA follows: TGTGCCAGCAACCCCGGGACACACACTGAAGCTTTCTTT.

This clonotype was seen only once. This rearrangement joins TRBV25-1 to TRBJ1-6, with a tentative D call TRBD1 (5 bases). Trimming left V 4 bases short and J 9 bases short, with 16 bases between. The CDR3 extends over 15 amino acids. Germline CDR1 MGHDK, CDR2 SYGVNS. The CDR3 loop reads CASSAVGAGGSPLHF. In DNA, the CDR3 is TGTGCCAGCAGTGCTGTAGGGGCCGGCGGTTCACCCCTCCACTTT.

This clonotype has ten or more counts. This sequence joins TRBV19 and TRBJ1-2; perhaps TRBD1 as D (5 bases). With 1 base removed from V and 0 bases from J, the gap between germline ends came to 9 bases. Germline assignment: CDR1 LNHDA and CDR2 SQIVND (reference sequence). This CDR3 is 15 amino acids long. CDR3 sequence (DNA): TGTGCCAGTAGTATAGTTCAGGGATCTAACTATGGCTACACCTTC. It codes for CASSIVQGSNYGYTF.

V gene TRBV29-1 combines with J gene TRBJ1-2; a weak D match, TRBD1 (5 bases). This CDR3 spans 11 amino acids. Trimming pared 7 bases from V and 8 bases from J, leaving 14 bases between. Germline loops: CDR1 SQVTM, CDR2 ANQGSEA. This CDR3 is CSAQGVWGYTF. The CDR3, as DNA: TGCAGCGCCCAAGGGGTCTGGGGCTACACCTTC.

The CDR3 loop reads CASSPGASNEKLFF. CDR3 in DNA: TGTGCCAGCAGTCCGGGGGCCTCTAATGAAAAACTGTTTTTT. The chain recombines TRBV25-1 with TRBJ1-4; D might be TRBD1 (6 bases). The germline V gene encodes CDR1 MGHDK and CDR2 SYGVNS. The CDR3 has 14 amino acids. The V end lost 5 bases, the J end lost 3 bases, and 10 bases lay between the germline ends.

The V call is TRBV20-1, the J call TRBJ2-1; 9 nucleotides line up with TRBD2. The CDR3 has 13 residues. From germline, CDR1 is DFQATT and CDR2 SNEGSKA (reference sequence). The CDR3 DNA is TGCAGCGCTCTAGCGGGGTCCTACAATGAGCAGTTCTTC. It translates to CSALAGSYNEQFF.

This clonotype has just a few counts. The genes are TRBV10-3 and TRBJ2-7; the D is unclear. Germline V gives CDR1 ENHRY, CDR2 SYGVKD. Trimming left V 8 bases short and J 6 bases short, with 8 bases between. This CDR3 spans 10 amino acids. The CDR3 region is CAIFTLEQYF. Written as DNA, the CDR3 is TGTGCCATCTTTACCCTCGAGCAGTACTTC.